The 13 T cell receptor beta chains in this list originate from one sample, sequenced in a study of shared clonotypes between healthy human individuals. Profiled with immunoSEQ multiplex PCR; TCRdb holds only in-frame clones, not every one. The table shows about 600,000 clones, with around 97% occurring only once. Sequencing input: naive CD4+ T cells sorted from blood. Indicated subset: CD45RA+ positively selected. These receptors all stem from a woman in her 30s in good health.

This clone was seen once. The chain uses TRBV7-9 and TRBJ2-1; 10 bases align to TRBD2. Germline assignment: CDR1 SEHNR and CDR2 FQNEAQ (reference sequence). Losses at the gene ends were 5 bases for V and 10 bases for J; bases not matched to a gene: 2. The CDR3 runs to 12 residues. The CDR3 nucleotides read TGTGCCAGCAGCCGGGGACTAGCGGAGCAGTTCTTC. Protein sequence: CASSRGLAEQFF.

The chain combines TRBV18 with TRBJ1-3, with unresolved D. With 2 bases removed from V and 0 bases from J, the gap between germline ends came to 5 bases. The CDR3 has 14 amino acids. Germline V CDR1 and CDR2: KGHSH, LQKENI. CDR3 sequence: CASSPATSGNTIYF. In DNA form, the CDR3 reads TGTGCCAGCTCACCAGCAACCTCTGGAAACACCATATATTTT.

The chain has TRBV4-1 and TRBJ2-5, with D unresolved. V lost 0 bases and J lost 1, with 6 bases in between. The CDR3 totals 14 residues. The germline V gene encodes CDR1 MGHRA and CDR2 YSYEKL. The CDR3 DNA is TGCGCCAGCAGCCAAGACCTAGGCCAAGAGACCCAGTACTTC. As protein: CASSQDLGQETQYF.

This clone was seen only a few times. The sample contains more than one DNA sequence encoding this CDR3. The chain is built from TRBV28 and TRBJ1-1; TRBD1 is a possible D gene (6 bases). Germline CDR1 MDHEN, CDR2 SYDVKM. This CDR3 comprises 14 residues. V was pared by 4 bases and J by 1 base, with 10 bases between. This CDR3 reads CASSSGQTNTEAFF. In DNA, the CDR3 is TGTGCCAGCAGTTCCGGACAGACGAACACTGAAGCTTTCTTT.

This clone appeared a single time. The chain joins TRBV28 to TRBJ2-3, with 8 bases fitting TRBD2. The trim removed 10 bases at V and 4 bases at J, leaving 13 bases unmatched. This CDR3 spans 15 amino acids. Germline CDR1 MDHEN, CDR2 SYDVKM. The CDR3 nucleotides read TGTGCCACAAAAAATAGCGGGAAGGCCGCAGATACGCAGTATTTT. Translated: CATKNSGKAADTQYF.

The chain uses TRBV9 and TRBJ2-2; 9 bases match TRBD2. V was pared by 7 bases and J by 0 bases, with 7 bases of the junction left unmatched. Per the germline V gene, CDR1 is SGDLS and CDR2 is YYNGEE. The CDR3 has 16 residues. The CDR3 sequence: CASSLAGFPNTGELFF. The CDR3 nucleotides read TGTGCCAGCTCCCTAGCGGGATTCCCGAACACCGGGGAGCTGTTTTTT. Together with reference TRBV9 and TRBJ2-2, the CDR3 gives the full variable domain: DSGVTQTPKHLITATGQRVTLRCSPRSGDLSVYWYQQSLDQGLQFLIQYYNGEERAKGNILERFSAQQFPDLHSELNLSSLELGDSALYFCASSLAGFPNTGELFFGEGSRLTVL.

The rearrangement uses TRBV28 and TRBJ2-7; 8 bases are a match to TRBD1. The CDR3 extends over 14 amino acids. Germline assignment: CDR1 MDHEN and CDR2 SYDVKM. Trimming cost V 8 bases and J 7 bases; bases outside gene matches: 13. CDR3 sequence (DNA): TGTGCCAGCGGACCAGGACAGGGACAGAGAGAGCAGTACTTC. Translating it yields CASGPGQGQREQYF.

In regard to this clone: The germline gene is not matched at one end of the junction; a read error may be the cause. This chain joins TRBV11-2 and TRBJ2-2; possible D gene TRBD2, 5 bases. This CDR3 contains 16 residues. Germline loops: CDR1 SGHAT, CDR2 FQNNGV. The CDR3 reads CASRTRRAANTGELFF. CDR3 in DNA: TGTGCCAGCAGAACAAGGCGGGCTGCGAACACCGGGGAACTGTTTTTT.

V and J are TRBV15 and TRBJ2-7, with TRBD1 matching over 10 bases. The CDR3 length is 14 residues. V shed 6 bases and J 9 bases; nucleotides not matched to a gene: 11. Germline values: CDR1 LNHNV, CDR2 YYDKDF (reference sequence). CDR3 in amino acids: CATRVGTGALGQYF. The CDR3 DNA is TGTGCCACCAGGGTCGGGACAGGGGCCCTAGGGCAGTACTTC.

The rearrangement uses TRBV6-9 and TRBJ1-5; the D is unclear. Germline V CDR1 and CDR2: MNHGY, SVAAGI. V was trimmed by 2 bases and J by 0 bases, leaving 26 bases between them. The CDR3 runs 21 residues. CDR3: CASSYTPEIPTDGYSNQPQHF. Written as DNA, the CDR3 is TGTGCCAGCAGTTATACCCCCGAGATCCCAACGGACGGGTATAGCAATCAGCCCCAGCATTTT.

This clone was seen a single time. V gene TRBV28 combines with J gene TRBJ1-4; D is perhaps TRBD1 (6 bases). V shed 4 bases and J shed 7 bases, with 16 bases lying between them. The V gene's germline CDR1 is MDHEN and CDR2 SYDVKM. The CDR3 length is 15 residues. The CDR3 loop reads CASSSPTGSPEKLFF. The CDR3 nucleotides read TGTGCCAGCAGTTCTCCTACAGGGAGTCCTGAAAAACTGTTTTTT.

This clone has a single count. The rearrangement joins TRBV7-9 to TRBJ2-1; D may be TRBD2 (6 bases). With 11 bases removed from V and 0 bases from J, the gap between germline ends came to 17 bases. CDR1 and CDR2 from the germline V gene are SEHNR and FQNEAQ (reference sequence). The CDR3 sequence is 15 residues long. CDR3 sequence: CAGSRGIGSYNEQFF. The CDR3 region has the DNA TGTGCCGGTAGTCGCGGGATAGGCTCCTACAATGAGCAGTTCTTC.

The chain links TRBV29-1 to TRBJ1-4; D is perhaps TRBD1 (6 bases). Germline loops: CDR1 SQVTM, CDR2 ANQGSEA. Trimming cost V 7 bases and J 8 bases, with 17 bases left between them. The CDR3 is made up of 13 amino acids. The CDR3 nucleotides are TGCAGCGGGACTACAGGGCCGGGGGAAAAACTGTTTTTT. Amino acids: CSGTTGPGEKLFF. The whole variable domain, filled in from reference TRBV29-1 and TRBJ1-4, reads SAVISQKPSRDICQRGTSLTIQCQVDSQVTMMFWYRQQPGQSLTLIATANQGSEATYESGFVIDKFPISRPNLTFSTLTVSNMSPEDSSIYLCSGTTGPGEKLFFGSGTQLSVL.